This T cell receptor beta chain appears in the sequencing data of a study of tissue T cells after allogeneic stem cell transplantation. Turning to the study itself: Steroid-refractory graft-versus-host disease after allogeneic hematopoietic cell transplant qualified adults for prospective research-autopsy enrollment. Smaller viable blood or marrow samples skipped sorting for direct DNA extraction. Broader study findings: Which tissue TCRs were alloreactive or antigen-specific was not determined. Some clones might be persisting host cells. Few T cell clones were shared across patients, but motif clusters showed tissue-specific shared signatures.

CDR3 size: 14 residues. V lost 3 bases to trimming and J lost 4 bases, with 12 bases between them. CDR1 and CDR2 (germline): LNHDA, SQIVND (reference sequence). Method: immunoSEQ multiplex PCR; TCRdb's copy keeps in-frame clones and lacks some. The sample consists of approximately 30,000 clones, roughly 85% of them appearing once. Remarks on this clone: Its antigen is undetermined.

The specimen was blood, collected before transplantation. V usage is TRBV19 and J usage is TRBJ1-2, with D maybe TRBD1 (5 bases). The sequence came from a woman between 18 and 50 years old who later had graft-versus-host disease after an allogeneic stem cell transplant. CDR3 residues: CASSIPGAPYGYTF. The CDR3, as DNA: TGTGCCAGTAGTATCCCCGGGGCGCCCTATGGCTACACCTTC.